Presented here are 20 T cell receptor beta chains from one specimen sequenced in a study of blood T cell repertoires in COVID-19. TCRdb's table, derived via immunoSEQ multiplex PCR, lists solely in-frame clones and lacks some. Here the sample spans approximately 170,000 clones, approximately 75% being singletons. Sequencing was done on a sample of peripheral blood. The receptors stem from a human donor in a cohort sampled during active COVID-19.

This clone was seen many times. The chain employs TRBV11-2 and TRBJ2-7; D perhaps matches TRBD1 (6 bases). V dropped 3 bases and J dropped 7 bases, with 19 bases sitting between them. Germline V lookup: CDR1 SGHAT, CDR2 FQNNGV. The CDR3 runs 15 residues. The CDR3, as DNA: TGTGCCAGCAGCTTTTCCCCTCAGGGGACCCGGGAGCAGTACTTC. Its translation is CASSFSPQGTREQYF.

V is TRBV28 and J is TRBJ2-7, with 8 nucleotides matching TRBD2. The junction had 3 bases not matched to a gene; V was cut back by 2 bases and J by 3 bases. CDR3 length equals 14 residues. The germline V gene encodes CDR1 MDHEN and CDR2 SYDVKM. The CDR3 reads CASSLPGGDYEQYF. CDR3 coding DNA: TGTGCCAGCAGTTTACCGGGAGGGGACTACGAGCAGTACTTC. The whole variable domain, remainder taken from reference TRBV28 and TRBJ2-7, is DVKVTQSSRYLVKRTGEKVFLECVQDMDHENMFWYRQDPGLGLRLIYFSYDVKMKEKGDIPEGYSVSREKKERFSLILESASTNQTSMYLCASSLPGGDYEQYFGPGTRLTVT.

The V gene is TRBV19, the J gene TRBJ2-1; D might be TRBD1 or TRBD2, each matching 6 bases. CDR1 and CDR2 from the germline V gene are LNHDA and SQIVND (reference sequence). The V and J ends lost 5 bases and 4 bases respectively, with 15 bases between them. The CDR3 is 15 residues long. The CDR3 DNA is TGTGCCAGTAGTTTAGGGGGGCGTAGGTACAATGAGCAGTTCTTC. Protein sequence: CASSLGGRRYNEQFF.

The V and J genes are TRBV5-4 and TRBJ2-5; TRBD2 aligns across 7 bases. Per the germline V gene, CDR1 is SGHNT and CDR2 is YYREEE (reference sequence). The CDR3 spans 18 residues. V lost 0 bases and J lost 5; bases outside the gene matches: 16. The CDR3 DNA follows: TGTGCCAGCAGCTTGGGAGTGTTGAGGGGAGGGTACGGTGAGACCCAGTACTTC. Translation: CASSLGVLRGGYGETQYF.

The V and J genes are TRBV11-3 and TRBJ2-1, with D maybe TRBD2 (5 bases). This CDR3 has 13 amino acids. Germline-derived CDR1 and CDR2 are SGHNT and YENEEA. Deletions cut 5 bases from V and 8 bases from J, with 13 bases between. Here the CDR3 DNA reads TGTGCCAGCAGCGGTACGGTGAGGGATGAGCAGTTCTTC. As protein: CASSGTVRDEQFF.

The rearrangement joins TRBV19 to TRBJ2-3, with 12 bases matching TRBD2. Unmatched junction bases numbered 7, after V lost 4 bases and J lost 5 bases. This CDR3 spans 16 amino acids. Germline CDR1 is LNHDA and CDR2 is SQIVND (reference sequence). This chain's CDR3 is CASSSGLAGRGDTQYF. DNA of the CDR3: TGTGCCAGTAGTAGCGGACTAGCGGGGAGGGGAGATACGCAGTATTTT.

J is TRBJ2-1 and V is TRBV7-3; TRBD1 matches 11 bases. The CDR3 covers 13 residues. V shed 8 bases, J shed 7 bases, and the junction held 4 bases outside the gene matches. Germline V lookup: CDR1 SGHTA, CDR2 FQGTGA. The CDR3 nucleotides read TGTGCCAGCTCAGGGACAGGGGGGAATGAGCAGTTCTTC. It specifies CASSGTGGNEQFF.

About this clone: In the same sample, other DNA sequences code for this CDR3. The chain employs TRBV7-2 and TRBJ1-1, with TRBD1 matching over 8 bases. Germline CDR1 SGHTA, CDR2 FQGNSA. V was clipped by 4 bases and J by 1 base; unmatched bases: 5. This CDR3 has 15 residues. This CDR3 is CASSSRTGRNTEAFF. CDR3 coding DNA: TGTGCCAGCAGCTCGAGGACAGGGCGGAACACTGAAGCTTTCTTT. Full variable domain (remainder filled in from reference TRBV7-2 and TRBJ1-1): GAGVSQSPSNKVTEKGKDVELRCDPISGHTALYWYRQSLGQGLEFLIYFQGNSAPDKSGLPSDRFSAERTGGSVSTLTIQRTQQEDSAVYLCASSSRTGRNTEAFFGQGTRLTVV.

This chain links TRBV4-3 with TRBJ1-3; 11 nucleotides agree with TRBD1. The V gene's germline CDR1 is LGHNA and CDR2 YSLEER. V was pared by 4 bases and J by 4 bases, with 9 bases of the junction left unmatched. The CDR3 consists of 17 residues. CDR3 coding DNA: TGCGCCAGCAGCCGCGGGCGGACAGGGGGCGCGGGAAACACCATATATTTT. Its translation: CASSRGRTGGAGNTIYF.

The chain uses TRBV7-2 and TRBJ2-2, with TRBD2 matching over 9 bases. The CDR3 runs 17 residues. Germline values: CDR1 SGHTA, CDR2 FQGNSA. V shed 5 bases and J 5 bases; nucleotides not matched to a gene: 12. The CDR3, as DNA: TGTGCCAGCAGCCAACGTAGCGGGGGAGGCCGAACCGGGGAGCTGTTTTTT. Residues: CASSQRSGGGRTGELFF. The whole variable domain, filled in from reference TRBV7-2 and TRBJ2-2, reads GAGVSQSPSNKVTEKGKDVELRCDPISGHTALYWYRQSLGQGLEFLIYFQGNSAPDKSGLPSDRFSAERTGGSVSTLTIQRTQQEDSAVYLCASSQRSGGGRTGELFFGEGSRLTVL.

The chain joins TRBV4-3 to TRBJ2-1, with no clear D. Germline CDR1 reads LGHNA; CDR2 reads YSLEER. V lost 1 base and J 6 bases, leaving 16 bases between the germline ends. CDR3 size: 16 residues. Here the CDR3 DNA reads TGCGCCAGCAGCCAAGGCCCCTCCCTAACGGTCAATGAGCAGTTCTTC. This codes for CASSQGPSLTVNEQFF.

This clone was recorded a few times. V is TRBV6-6 and J is TRBJ2-7; 12 bases map to TRBD2. This CDR3 spans 16 amino acids. J lost 1 base, V lost 0 bases, and 1 base had no gene match. CDR1 MNHNY and CDR2 SVGAGI come from the germline V gene (reference sequence). The CDR3 protein is CASSYSTSGGSYEQYF. The CDR3 DNA sequence: TGTGCCAGCAGTTACTCGACTAGCGGGGGTTCCTACGAGCAGTACTTC.

The chain links TRBV27 to TRBJ2-7; TRBD1 agrees at 9 bases. V shed 3 bases, J shed 2 bases, and the junction held 8 bases outside the gene matches. Germline-derived CDR1 and CDR2 are MNHEY and SMNVEV (reference sequence). The CDR3 is made up of 16 amino acids. CDR3 region: CASSFLTGGLPYEQYF. CDR3 bases: TGTGCCAGCAGTTTCCTCACAGGGGGCCTCCCCTACGAGCAGTACTTC.

The J gene is TRBJ1-5, the V gene TRBV19, with D perhaps TRBD1 (6 bases). Looked up from germline, CDR1 is LNHDA and CDR2 is SQIVND (reference sequence). With 5 bases removed from V and 6 bases from J, the gap between germline ends came to 17 bases. This CDR3 is 15 amino acids long. The CDR3 DNA reads as TGTGCCAGTAGTCCTCGTGGGGGAGGGGGTCAGCCCCAGCATTTT. The encoded protein is CASSPRGGGGQPQHF. Full variable domain (rest looked up from reference TRBV19 and TRBJ1-5): DGGITQSPKYLFRKEGQNVTLSCEQNLNHDAMYWYRQDPGQGLRLIYYSQIVNDFQKGDIAEGYSVSREKKESFPLTVTSAQKNPTAFYLCASSPRGGGGQPQHFGDGTRLSIL.

V usage is TRBV28 and J usage is TRBJ1-5; D may be TRBD1 (5 bases). Germline V CDR1 and CDR2: MDHEN, SYDVKM. The germline V and J ends were trimmed by 8 bases and 4 bases, with 12 bases remaining between them. This CDR3 has 13 residues. CDR3 loop: CASGKQVNQPQHF. Here the CDR3 DNA reads TGTGCCAGCGGAAAACAGGTAAATCAGCCCCAGCATTTT.

The CDR3 DNA is TGCGCCAGCAGCTCGACAGGGGTGATGGCTGAAGCTTTCTTT. Protein sequence: CASSSTGVMAEAFF. The genes are TRBV5-1 and TRBJ1-1; TRBD1 agrees at 8 bases. CDR1 and CDR2 from the germline V gene are SGHRS and YFSETQ. V dropped 3 bases and J dropped 6; count of bases not matched to a gene: 7. The CDR3 length is 14 residues. Filled out from reference TRBV5-1 and TRBJ1-1, the complete variable domain reads KAGVTQTPRYLIKTRGQQVTLSCSPISGHRSVSWYQQTPGQGLQFLFEYFSETQRNKGNFPGRFSGRQFSNSRSEMNVSTLELGDSALYLCASSSTGVMAEAFFGQGTRLTVV.

This clone turned up a few times. The V and J genes are TRBV12-3 or TRBV12-4 and TRBJ1-4; weak D call: TRBD1 (5 bases). There are 13 residues in the CDR3. V shed 3 bases and J shed 5 bases, with 7 bases lying between them. CDR3: CASSFRGNEKLFF. DNA of the CDR3: TGTGCCAGCAGTTTCCGGGGGAATGAAAAACTGTTTTTT.

The rearrangement joins TRBV9 to TRBJ1-2, with 7 bases lining up with TRBD1. CDR3 length equals 15 residues. Trimming removed 3 bases from V and 5 bases from J; junction bases left unmatched: 10. CDR1 is SGDLS, CDR2 YYNGEE, per germline. Here the CDR3 DNA reads TGTGCCAGCAGCGAGGGGGCAGCTCTGAGGTATGGCTACACCTTC. Translating it yields CASSEGAALRYGYTF.

This clone showed up just once. CDR3: CASSDWQTRGEKLFF. CDR3 coding DNA: TGTGCCAGTAGCGACTGGCAAACCCGGGGTGAAAAACTGTTTTTT. The rearrangement joins TRBV19 to TRBJ1-4; the D is unclear. The germline CDR1 and CDR2 sequences are LNHDA and SQIVND (reference sequence). The V gene lost 6 bases and the J gene lost 7 bases, with 18 bases spanning the gap. This CDR3 is 15 amino acids long. Full variable domain (remainder filled in from reference TRBV19 and TRBJ1-4): DGGITQSPKYLFRKEGQNVTLSCEQNLNHDAMYWYRQDPGQGLRLIYYSQIVNDFQKGDIAEGYSVSREKKESFPLTVTSAQKNPTAFYLCASSDWQTRGEKLFFGSGTQLSVL.

The chain is built from TRBV2 and TRBJ2-3; TRBD1 is a possible D gene (8 bases). Germline lookup yields CDR1 SNHLY and CDR2 FYNNEI. The CDR3 is made up of 15 amino acids. V lost 6 bases to trimming and J lost 0 bases, with 13 bases between them. The CDR3 protein is CASRQGGTSTDTQYF. CDR3 nucleotides: TGTGCCAGCAGACAGGGGGGGACTAGCACAGATACGCAGTATTTT.